This paragraph covers one T cell receptor (beta chain) sequence. Its target is not known. The data derive from a study of shared clonotypes between healthy human individuals. Overall study: The study used three CD4 naive, three CD4 memory, two CD8 naive and one CD8 memory plate per donor. Study-level results: Relative to memory subsets, naive subsets generally showed larger estimated richness.

In the sorted-subset replicate PCRs, 200 ng DNA, some 30,000 T cell genomes, was used. The protocol was immunoSEQ multiplex PCR, while the TCRdb copy is restricted to in-frame clones and leaves out a portion. Among 2,500,000 or so clones listed, 93% were seen once. Specimen: naive CD4+ T cells from PBMCs. Sample subset: CD45RA+ positively selected. This TCR was recovered from a man younger than 30 in good health. Some clones in this sample may be carry-over from other donors' samples.

For the CDR3, the DNA is TGCGCCAGCAGCTTGTCAAGCGGGAGTTTGTATGAGCAGTTCTTC. Its translation: CASSLSSGSLYEQFF. The rearrangement uses TRBV5-1 and TRBJ2-1; 8 nucleotides line up with TRBD2. This CDR3 contains 15 residues. V lost 1 base to trimming and J lost 8 bases; unmatched junction nucleotides: 8. Germline V gives CDR1 SGHRS, CDR2 YFSETQ.